Each of the 32 T cell receptor beta chains below was sequenced from the same sample in a study of graft-versus-host responses after intestinal transplantation. The antigens these receptors bind are not known. Produced via immunoSEQ multiplex PCR; TCRdb's table is partial and in-frame only. The table includes 75,000 to 100,000 clones, roughly 87% detected once. Sequences were derived from unstimulated CD8+ T cells sorted from spleen or lymph node cells, sampled before intestinal transplant. These receptor sequences come from a human donor who received an intestinal transplant.

The CDR3 region has the DNA TGTGCCAGTAGTATAGAAGCGCGATACGGCTGGAAACTGTTTTTT. Translating gives CASSIEARYGWKLFF. The chain couples TRBV19 to TRBJ1-4; no clear D gene. The CDR3 is made up of 15 amino acids. V lost 0 bases to trimming and J lost 11 bases, with 16 bases between them. From germline, CDR1 is LNHDA and CDR2 SQIVND (reference sequence).

The V call is TRBV4-2, the J call TRBJ2-1, with 9 bases matching TRBD2. V trimming: 0 bases; J trimming: 2 bases; junction bases outside the gene matches: 2. Germline V gene data show CDR1 as LGHNA and CDR2 as YNFKEQ. This CDR3 contains 16 residues. CDR3: CASSQEAGGPYNEQFF. CDR3 nucleotide sequence: TGTGCCAGCAGCCAAGAGGCGGGAGGGCCCTACAATGAGCAGTTCTTC.

The V and J genes are TRBV10-3 and TRBJ2-1, with D uncertain. Germline V gives CDR1 ENHRY, CDR2 SYGVKD. V lost 4 bases to trimming and J lost 4 bases, with 14 bases between them. The CDR3 loop spans 15 amino acids. The DNA of the CDR3 is TGTGCCATCAGTGGTCGAGACGGCCTATACAATGAGCAGTTCTTC. It specifies CAISGRDGLYNEQFF.

The rearrangement links TRBV6-5 to TRBJ1-2; D is perhaps TRBD1 (5 bases). Trimming pared 7 bases from V and 0 bases from J, leaving 15 bases between. This CDR3 has 15 amino acids. CDR1 MNHEY and CDR2 SVGAGI come from the germline V gene. The CDR3 DNA follows: TGTGCCAGCATGGGGCAGGGCCCTACTAACTATGGCTACACCTTC. This encodes CASMGQGPTNYGYTF.

This chain uses TRBV10-1 with TRBJ2-3; 7 positions agree with TRBD2. The trim removed 5 bases at V and 2 bases at J, leaving 1 base unmatched. CDR1 is WNHNN and CDR2 is SYGVQD in the germline V gene (reference sequence). The CDR3 covers 13 residues. The CDR3 spells CASSSGVTDTQYF. CDR3 DNA: TGCGCCAGCAGTAGCGGGGTCACAGATACGCAGTATTTT.

The CDR3 region is CASSTNTGELFF. CDR3 DNA sequence: TGTGCCAGCAGCACGAACACCGGGGAGCTGTTTTTT. V and J are TRBV5-6 and TRBJ2-2, with no clear D. Germline V gives CDR1 SGHDT, CDR2 YYEEEE. The CDR3 loop spans 12 amino acids. V dropped 4 bases and J dropped 0 bases, with 1 base sitting between them.

Of note for this clone: The same CDR3 can be traced to other DNA sequences in this sample. This chain joins TRBV11-2 and TRBJ2-7; the D is unclear. The CDR3 runs to 12 residues. V dropped 1 base and J dropped 3 bases, with 4 bases sitting between them. Germline values: CDR1 SGHAT, CDR2 FQNNGV. In DNA form, the CDR3 reads TGTGCCAGCAGCTTAGGGGTCTACGAGCAGTACTTC. It codes for CASSLGVYEQYF.

This chain joins TRBV6-5 and TRBJ2-3; 10 bases agree with TRBD2. CDR1 and CDR2 from the germline V gene are MNHEY and SVGAGI. V was clipped by 4 bases and J by 5 bases; unmatched bases: 6. This CDR3 contains 15 residues. The CDR3 reads CASSSGLAALDTQYF. CDR3 nucleotides: TGTGCCAGCAGTTCCGGACTAGCGGCCTTAGATACGCAGTATTTT.

The CDR3 bases are TGTGCCAGCAGTTTACAGCGGGGAGATTACAATGAGCAGTTCTTC. Amino acids: CASSLQRGDYNEQFF. The gene calls are TRBV27 and TRBJ2-1; 7 bases are a match to TRBD2. The junction had 5 bases not matched to a gene; V was cut back by 2 bases and J by 4 bases. The CDR3 sequence is 15 residues long. Germline lookup yields CDR1 MNHEY and CDR2 SMNVEV (reference sequence).

The chain recombines TRBV11-1 with TRBJ2-7; tentative D call: TRBD2 (5 bases). V was cut by 5 bases and J by 4 bases, with 21 bases left in between. CDR3 length equals 16 residues. Germline V gives CDR1 SGHAT, CDR2 FQDESV (reference sequence). The CDR3 loop is CASSPTGDPSFYEQYF. The CDR3 DNA is TGTGCCAGCAGCCCCACCGGGGATCCTTCCTTTTACGAGCAGTACTTC.

The genes are TRBV15 and TRBJ1-1; D is ambiguous. CDR3 length: 14 residues. Trimming stripped 1 base from V and 0 bases from J, with 6 bases between. The germline V gene has CDR1 LNHNV and CDR2 YYDKDF (reference sequence). The CDR3 DNA is TGTGCCACCAGCAGAGCGACTGTGAACACTGAAGCTTTCTTT. It is translated as CATSRATVNTEAFF.

The chain has TRBV28 and TRBJ2-1, with a possible D match to TRBD2 (5 bases). Trimming cost V 5 bases and J 8 bases, with 16 bases left between them. The CDR3 loop spans 14 amino acids. Germline V CDR1 and CDR2: MDHEN, SYDVKM. The CDR3 coding sequence is TGTGCCAGCAGTCACGGACGGGATGGGGATGAGCAGTTCTTC. Its translation is CASSHGRDGDEQFF.

This chain links TRBV30 with TRBJ1-6, with 11 nucleotides matching TRBD1. Germline V CDR1 and CDR2: GTSNPN, SVGIG (reference sequence). The junction had 2 bases not matched to a gene; V was cut back by 1 base and J by 9 bases. CDR3 length: 14 residues. CDR3 residues: CAWSAGTGGSPLHF. As DNA, the CDR3 is TGTGCCTGGAGTGCCGGGACAGGGGGTTCACCCCTCCACTTT.

This chain joins TRBV25-1 and TRBJ2-1; 8 positions agree with TRBD2. CDR3 length equals 14 residues. Germline V gene data show CDR1 as MGHDK and CDR2 as SYGVNS. Losses at the gene ends were 5 bases for V and 9 bases for J; bases not matched to a gene: 9. In DNA form, the CDR3 reads TGTGCCAGCAGTCTCGGGGGGGGCCGGGGTGAGCAGTTCTTC. Residues: CASSLGGGRGEQFF. The full variable domain, rest sourced from reference TRBV25-1 and TRBJ2-1, is EADIYQTPRYLVIGTGKKITLECSQTMGHDKMYWYQQDPGMELHLIHYSYGVNSTEKGDLSSESTVSRIRTEHFPLTLESARPSHTSQYLCASSLGGGRGEQFFGPGTRLTVL.

This clone has just a few counts. V is TRBV21-1 and J is TRBJ2-7; whether TRBD2, the table's D call, matches the DNA was not checked. TRBV21-1 is annotated as a pseudogene. This CDR3 is 16 amino acids long. The CDR3 protein is CASSKENGLAVDEQYF. The CDR3 nucleotides are TGTGCCAGCAGCAAAGAAAATGGACTAGCGGTAGACGAGCAGTACTTC.

The J gene is TRBJ2-5, the V gene TRBV5-1; D may match TRBD1 or TRBD2 (6 bases each). The germline V and J ends were trimmed by 4 bases and 5 bases, with 9 bases remaining between them. Looked up from germline, CDR1 is SGHRS and CDR2 is YFSETQ. CDR3 length: 12 amino acids. CDR3 loop: CASSKGGETQYF. The CDR3 DNA reads as TGCGCCAGCAGCAAAGGGGGGGAGACCCAGTACTTC.

This chain joins TRBV2 and TRBJ2-1; 7 bases are shared with TRBD2. CDR1 is SNHLY and CDR2 is FYNNEI in the germline V gene. The length of the CDR3 is 17 residues. V was pared by 0 bases and J by 4 bases, with 9 bases of the junction left unmatched. CDR3 region: CASSEAPWGGNYNEQFF. The CDR3 nucleotides are TGTGCCAGCAGTGAAGCCCCGTGGGGGGGGAATTACAATGAGCAGTTCTTC.

This chain connects TRBV28 to TRBJ1-5, with 7 bases lining up with TRBD1. Germline V gene data show CDR1 as MDHEN and CDR2 as SYDVKM. The CDR3 spans 14 residues. Losses at the gene ends were 6 bases for V and 4 bases for J; bases not matched to a gene: 6. The DNA for the CDR3 is TGTGCCAGCAGAAGGACAGGCGATAATCAGCCCCAGCATTTT. Protein: CASRRTGDNQPQHF.

The chain joins TRBV6-5 to TRBJ1-5; 9 bases are a match to TRBD1. Germline V gene data show CDR1 as MNHEY and CDR2 as SVGAGI. The CDR3 has 15 residues. V was clipped by 6 bases and J by 1 base; unmatched bases: 4. This CDR3 is CASSSGTGSNQPQHF. CDR3 sequence (DNA): TGTGCCAGCAGCTCCGGGACAGGGAGCAATCAGCCCCAGCATTTT.

The V call is TRBV5-1, the J call TRBJ2-5, with TRBD2 as a possible D gene (5 bases). The germline V gene encodes CDR1 SGHRS and CDR2 YFSETQ. This CDR3 has 12 residues. The ends were cut back, 0 bases at V and 11 bases at J, with 11 bases in the middle. The CDR3 sequence is CASSLGEGEQYF. The CDR3 DNA reads as TGCGCCAGCAGCTTGGGCGAGGGAGAGCAGTACTTC.

The V call is TRBV5-6, the J call TRBJ2-4, with 8 bases lining up with TRBD1. The CDR3 extends over 16 amino acids. Per the germline V gene, CDR1 is SGHDT and CDR2 is YYEEEE. The V segment lost 4 bases and the J segment 1 base; nucleotides outside the gene matches: 7. Written as DNA, the CDR3 is TGTGCCAGCAGCCCAGGGGGCGCTTGGGCCAAAAACATTCAGTACTTC. Its translation is CASSPGGAWAKNIQYF.

J is TRBJ2-3 and V is TRBV9, with TRBD1 matching over 9 bases. Losses at the gene ends were 0 bases for V and 0 bases for J; bases not matched to a gene: 14. CDR1 is SGDLS and CDR2 is YYNGEE in the germline V gene. This CDR3 has 20 residues. The CDR3 loop is CASSVAGTGNPATSTDTQYF. The CDR3 DNA is TGTGCCAGCAGCGTAGCCGGGACAGGGAATCCCGCAACTAGCACAGATACGCAGTATTTT.

This rearrangement joins TRBV28 to TRBJ2-1, with 8 bases matching TRBD2. The CDR3 covers 17 residues. Germline V gene sequence: CDR1 MDHEN, CDR2 SYDVKM. The V gene end was trimmed by 6 bases and the J gene end by 0 bases; junction bases not matched to a gene: 10. CDR3 in DNA: TGTGCCAGCAGCTTTCTACCAAGCGGGAGCTCCTACAATGAGCAGTTCTTC. Translated: CASSFLPSGSSYNEQFF.

The J gene is TRBJ2-3, the V gene TRBV18; 9 bases are a match to TRBD1. The ends lost 0 bases at V and 2 bases at J; junction bases unmatched: 3. This CDR3 has 16 residues. Germline values: CDR1 KGHSH, CDR2 LQKENI. The CDR3 bases are TGTGCCAGCTCACCACCGACAGGGGGATACACAGATACGCAGTATTTT. Translation gives CASSPPTGGYTDTQYF.

V usage is TRBV9 and J usage is TRBJ2-1, with 13 bases identical to TRBD2. V lost 4 bases to trimming and J lost 5 bases; unmatched junction nucleotides: 3. CDR1 and CDR2 from the germline V gene are SGDLS and YYNGEE. The CDR3 sequence is 15 residues long. For the CDR3, the DNA is TGTGCCAGCAGCTCACTAGCGGGGGGGAACAATGAGCAGTTCTTC. Its protein is CASSSLAGGNNEQFF.

V is TRBV2 and J is TRBJ2-7, with D perhaps matching TRBD2 (5 bases). Germline-derived CDR1 and CDR2 are SNHLY and FYNNEI. The CDR3 consists of 15 residues. V lost 4 bases, J lost 0 bases, and 13 bases lay in between. The CDR3 region has the DNA TGTGCCAGCAGTGTTAGTCGGGGTGGCTCCTACGAGCAGTACTTC. Protein product: CASSVSRGGSYEQYF.

This chain links TRBV7-6 with TRBJ2-1; no firm D call. Germline values: CDR1 SGHVS, CDR2 FNYEAQ. This CDR3 is built from 20 residues. Deletions cut 5 bases from V and 0 bases from J, with 26 bases between. CDR3 amino acids: CASSRPRSLKLKGSYNEQFF. CDR3 nucleotides: TGTGCCAGCAGCCGACCGAGGAGCCTAAAACTGAAGGGCTCCTACAATGAGCAGTTCTTC.

The table lists this clone with a few counts. CDR3 protein: CASSPSDMSTDTQYF. CDR3 nucleotides: TGTGCCAGCAGCCCCTCCGACATGAGCACAGATACGCAGTATTTT. The rearrangement links TRBV2 to TRBJ2-3; D remains ambiguous. Germline V CDR1 and CDR2: SNHLY, FYNNEI. The CDR3 runs to 15 residues. V was pared by 6 bases and J by 0 bases, with 13 bases between.

This chain joins TRBV4-1 and TRBJ2-3, with a weak D call TRBD2 (5 bases). Trimming cost V 1 base and J 3 bases, with 17 bases left between them. This CDR3 contains 17 residues. Germline loops: CDR1 MGHRA, CDR2 YSYEKL. The CDR3 spells CASSQADYSELTDTQYF. The CDR3 nucleotides are TGCGCCAGCAGCCAAGCCGACTATAGCGAGTTAACAGATACGCAGTATTTT.

This chain connects TRBV7-3 to TRBJ2-3; 8 bases map to TRBD2. Per the germline V gene, CDR1 is SGHTA and CDR2 is FQGTGA. CDR3 length: 15 amino acids. J gave up 3 bases and V 5 bases, and 7 bases lay outside the gene matches. CDR3 DNA: TGTGCCAGCAGCCCCCTGACTAGCGAGACAGATACGCAGTATTTT. Protein sequence: CASSPLTSETDTQYF.

The chain recombines TRBV6-5 with TRBJ2-7; perhaps TRBD2 as D (6 bases). This CDR3 is 16 amino acids long. Germline-derived CDR1 and CDR2 are MNHEY and SVGAGI. V lost 0 bases and J lost 0, with 12 bases in between. CDR3 coding DNA: TGTGCCAGCAGTTACTCGGCAGGACTAAGCTCCTACGAGCAGTACTTC. This gives the protein CASSYSAGLSSYEQYF.

This clone was seen a handful of times. This chain connects TRBV9 to TRBJ1-6; D remains ambiguous. The CDR3 has 16 residues. Trimming cost V 1 base and J 10 bases, with 18 bases left between them. CDR1 is SGDLS and CDR2 is YYNGEE in the germline V gene. The CDR3 sequence: CASSVSPGQSLSPLHF. The CDR3 DNA reads TGTGCCAGCAGCGTATCCCCCGGTCAATCTTTGTCACCCCTCCACTTT. Combining the CDR3 with reference TRBV9 and TRBJ1-6 gives the whole variable domain DSGVTQTPKHLITATGQRVTLRCSPRSGDLSVYWYQQSLDQGLQFLIQYYNGEERAKGNILERFSAQQFPDLHSELNLSSLELGDSALYFCASSVSPGQSLSPLHFGNGTRLTVT.